Below, 8 T cell receptor beta chains from the same sample are listed, as sequenced in a study of blood T cell repertoires in COVID-19. TCRdb's copy holds only in-frame clones and misses some; the assay was immunoSEQ multiplex PCR. Found here are about 36,000 clones, roughly 73% of them singletons; the top ten hold approximately 32%. Sequenced input: peripheral blood. Receptors originate from a man aged 60 to 75 with acute or convalescent COVID-19.

For this clone: A much larger clone differs by one base, so this may be a read error. CDR3 in amino acids: CASSSGTGGTEAFF. The CDR3 DNA sequence: TGCGCCAGCAGCTCCGGGACAGGGGGCACTGAAGCTTTCTTT. The V gene is TRBV5-1, the J gene TRBJ1-1; 11 nucleotides agree with TRBD1. The CDR3 loop spans 14 amino acids. Germline loops: CDR1 SGHRS, CDR2 YFSETQ. The V and J ends lost 3 bases and 4 bases, in that order; junction bases with no gene match: 2.

This clone was found a few times. The chain carries TRBV9 and TRBJ1-1; D gene ambiguous. Trimming removed 0 bases at V and 1 base at J, with 7 bases between. Germline assignment: CDR1 SGDLS and CDR2 YYNGEE. The CDR3 is made up of 14 amino acids. The CDR3: CASSVEPGNTEAFF. CDR3 nucleotide sequence: TGTGCCAGCAGCGTAGAGCCAGGGAACACTGAAGCTTTCTTT.

This chain uses TRBV5-6 with TRBJ2-2; no definite D call. Trimming cost V 2 bases and J 8 bases, with 7 bases left between them. The CDR3 covers 12 residues. Germline V gene sequence: CDR1 SGHDT, CDR2 YYEEEE. CDR3 sequence reads: CASSFFMGELFF. The CDR3, as DNA: TGTGCCAGCAGCTTTTTTATGGGGGAGCTGTTTTTT.

The chain is built from TRBV19 and TRBJ1-5; 7 bases fit TRBD1. The CDR3 is 14 amino acids. Germline V gene sequence: CDR1 LNHDA, CDR2 SQIVND (reference sequence). V was clipped by 5 bases and J by 3 bases; unmatched bases: 4. The CDR3 region is CASSHRGNNQPQHF. In DNA form, the CDR3 reads TGTGCCAGTAGTCACAGGGGAAACAATCAGCCCCAGCATTTT.

The chain joins TRBV12-3 or TRBV12-4 to TRBJ2-5, with 7 nucleotides matching TRBD2. J lost 5 bases, V lost 5 bases, and 5 bases had no gene match. The CDR3 loop spans 13 amino acids. CDR3 in amino acids: CASSLWGGETQYF. CDR3 coding DNA: TGTGCCAGCAGTCTGTGGGGAGGGGAGACCCAGTACTTC.

The V and J genes are TRBV10-2 and TRBJ1-1; 9 bases are a match to TRBD1. This CDR3 is built from 15 residues. Losses at the gene ends were 8 bases for V and 1 base for J; bases not matched to a gene: 8. CDR1 is WSHSY and CDR2 is SAAADI in the germline V gene. CDR3 coding DNA: TGCGCCAGCGGGCGCCCGGGACAGGGGAACACTGAAGCTTTCTTT. This encodes CASGRPGQGNTEAFF.

The rearrangement joins TRBV6-1 to TRBJ1-3; D not resolved. V lost 1 base to trimming and J lost 0 bases, with 7 bases between them. The CDR3 has 15 amino acids. Germline V gene sequence: CDR1 MNHNS, CDR2 SASEGT. Written as DNA, the CDR3 is TGTGCCAGCAGTGAAGACGCCTACTCTGGAAACACCATATATTTT. This codes for CASSEDAYSGNTIYF.

The chain recombines TRBV2 with TRBJ2-6; the D gene is possibly TRBD1 (7 bases). The CDR3 has 19 residues. The germline V gene has CDR1 SNHLY and CDR2 FYNNEI. With 3 bases removed from V and 0 bases from J, the gap between germline ends came to 18 bases. The CDR3 loop reads CASSEKRQGGHSGANVLTF. The CDR3 region has the DNA TGTGCCAGCAGTGAGAAAAGGCAGGGGGGACACTCTGGGGCCAACGTCCTGACTTTC.